This TCR beta chain was found in a study of blood T cell repertoires in COVID-19. On the study more broadly: The United States, Italy and Spain were the sources of the acute and convalescent COVID-19 samples. In each case, the material was cDNA or gDNA derived from T cells, B-cell-depleted T cells, or PBMCs.

Original handling: Amplification of reference gene primers provided the estimated nucleated cell counts. Sequencing was performed with immunoSEQ multiplex PCR; in TCRdb, only in-frame clones are kept and a portion is missing. V and J calls and clone size are copied from that table; D and trimming were computed from the DNA. The sample has over 120,000 clones; around nine tenths are singletons. Sequencing was done on a sample of peripheral blood. The origin of this receptor is a woman between 45 and 65 years old with active or convalescent COVID-19.

The DNA for the CDR3 is TGCGCCAGCAGCCAAGATTTCGGACTAGCGGGGGGGAACAATGAGCAGTTCTTC. Protein: CASSQDFGLAGGNNEQFF. V gene TRBV4-3 combines with J gene TRBJ2-1; 15 nucleotides match TRBD2. The J segment lost 5 bases and the V segment lost 0 bases, leaving 5 bases of the junction unmatched. CDR1 is LGHNA, CDR2 YSLEER, per germline. The CDR3 sequence is 18 residues long.